This note documents a single T cell receptor beta chain sequence. This clonotype has just a few counts. No antigen is known for it. No base-level quality is on record; no much larger clone is a single base apart. The data stem from a study of blood T cells in healthy people across ages (dated by TCRdb to between 2015 and 2016). Concerning the study at large: In model experiments, roughly one uniquely barcoded TCR beta cDNA molecule per two T cells was captured by template switching. Four age groups were formed from the donors: young (average about 15 years), middle-aged (just under 40), aged (about 68) and long-lived (around 80). To avoid experimental bias, donors of different ages were spread randomly across the sequencing lanes. Two additional independent replicas of 1 million unique cDNA reads from the same blood draw were analyzed for two donors (one aged 18 to 29 and one aged 80 or older). Using deep sequencing normalized with unique cDNA molecular identifiers, the study measured how TCR beta repertoire diversity changes with age.

Systemically healthy Caucasian individuals from Russia, 39 in total and aged about 6 to 95 years, were included as donors. Ten milliliters of peripheral blood were drawn from each donor into EDTA-treated Vacutainer tubes. Ficoll-Paque density-gradient centrifugation was used to isolate PBMCs, with at least 7 million obtained per sample. Total RNA was extracted from PBMCs with Trizol reagent, with at least 6 micrograms obtained per sample. The percentages of naive CD45RAhigh/CD27high T cells were determined by flow cytometry on a PBMC aliquot from every donor. CDR1 and CDR2 are drawn from the germline V gene: SGHRS, YFSETQ. The V end loses 4 bases and the J end loses 4 bases, and a stretch of 20 bases separates them. Measured from the cysteine to the phenylalanine, the CDR3 is 16 residues long. The entry retains the CDR3 DNA only, 48 bases that are in frame from base 1. What the study reported, not specific to this receptor: Because profiling used bulk unsorted PBMCs, naive and antigen-experienced compartments could not be compared conclusively. Compared with the aged group, the long-lived group had more naive CD4+ T cells, fewer expanded clones and increased TCR diversity, a pattern suggesting age selection. The CMV infection status of donors was not known, potentially confounding age-related changes in expanded clonotypes. Estimates of total diversity from one million sequenced T cells were regarded as lower bounds and underestimates. As age increased, observed TCR beta diversity per million T cells dropped in a roughly linear way, and a significant reduction was already evident by age 40. There was a strong correlation between observed TCR beta diversity and the percentage of naive T cells measured by flow cytometry.

The library was built by means of 5' RACE. This sample was sequenced with an Illumina HiSeq 2500. A second about 7 to 11 cycle PCR used a sample-barcoded 5' primer and a J-beta primer mix. A template-switch 5' adaptor carrying 12 random nucleotides introduced a unique molecular identifier onto each TCR beta cDNA molecule. At least 2.5 million CDR3-containing paired-end reads were obtained from each sample. First-strand cDNA was synthesized from all RNA with the Mint cDNA synthesis kit, primed by a TRBC-specific oligonucleotide. After uracil-DNA glycosylase treatment, a first 18-cycle PCR used universal primers M1SS and BC2_uni_R on all cDNA. Concerning the study's data processing: Each sample was normalized by randomly selecting 1 million high-quality reads, each carrying a distinct molecular identifier. Reads sharing molecular identifiers were discarded rather than binned into consensus sequences. MiTCR, run with a Q25 quality threshold and the strictest error-elimination algorithm, handled CDR3 identification, clonotype clustering and error correction. A nonparametric unseen species model using Euler transformation provided a lower-bound estimate of total TCR beta diversity. Starting from the raw public reads, TCRdb applied fastp trimming at Q25, assembled clones with MiXCR and retained in-frame beta chains. CDR3 protein duplicates are merged, each entry listing the most common genes and DNA. The authors' filters were not applied to this entry. Present in this sample are roughly 830,000 distinct CDR3 sequences, around 68% of which were seen just once. About 30% of the sample lies in the top ten.

The receptor comes from a man younger than 45 in good health. Material: blood. Rearrangement joined TRBV5-1 to TRBJ2-5; TRBD2 might be the D gene, on 6 matching bases. For the CDR3, the sequence is CASSPPSGGGGETQYF. At the DNA level, the sequence is TGCGCCAGCAGCCCTCCCTCCGGGGGAGGTGGAGAGACCCAGTACTTC.